The 7 T cell receptor beta chains in this list originate from one sample, sequenced in a study of T cell repertoires in cytomegalovirus infection. TCRdb analysed the reads with MiXCR anew, one entry per CDR3 protein. The data show about 310,000 distinct CDR3 sequences, 20% to 30% seen once. These receptors have no known antigen. This material consisted of cultured PBMCs, taken from culture after CMV antigen stimulation. These receptor sequences come from a human donor in good health (CMV status not recorded). Some clones in this sample may be carry-over from other donors' samples.

V is TRBV6-2 or TRBV6-3 and J is TRBJ2-7, with D hard to call. CDR1 and CDR2 from the germline V gene are MNHEY and SVGEGT. There are 17 residues in the CDR3. V lost 0 bases and J lost 3, with 18 bases in between. The CDR3 sequence: CASSYSTSLPLVYEQYF. Written as DNA, the CDR3 is TGTGCCAGCAGTTACTCCACCTCCCTGCCGCTAGTCTACGAGCAGTACTTC.

This clonotype was detected many times. CDR3 residues: CASSLTLAPSSYNEQFF. DNA for the CDR3: TGTGCCAGCAGCCTCACCTTAGCCCCTAGCTCCTACAATGAGCAGTTCTTC. The chain combines TRBV7-9 with TRBJ2-1; unclear D gene. Trimming removed 5 bases at V and 0 bases at J, with 17 bases between. Per the germline V gene, CDR1 is SEHNR and CDR2 is FQNEAQ (reference sequence). The length of the CDR3 is 17 residues.

Notes on this clonotype: At one end, the junction sequence differs from germline, possibly due to a read error. This chain joins TRBV4-1 and TRBJ1-2; D is unclear. The germline V gene encodes CDR1 MGHRA and CDR2 YSYEKL. This CDR3 contains 15 residues. In DNA form, the CDR3 reads TGCGCCAGCAGCCCCCAAACGGGCAGAATCGGCGGCTACAGCTTC. It translates to CASSPQTGRIGGYSF.

The rearrangement joins TRBV5-1 to TRBJ2-7; 8 bases agree with TRBD1. V lost 4 bases, J lost 2 bases, and 5 bases stayed unmatched. Germline V gene data show CDR1 as SGHRS and CDR2 as YFSETQ. CDR3 length: 14 amino acids. The CDR3 DNA follows: TGCGCCAGCAGCCGGGGACAGGTTACCTACGAGCAGTACTTC. Translation: CASSRGQVTYEQYF.

The gene calls are TRBV4-3 and TRBJ2-1; TRBD1 might be the D (5 bases). V was pared by 0 bases and J by 5 bases, with 11 bases between. The germline V gene has CDR1 LGHNA and CDR2 YSLEER. The CDR3 has 15 residues. Here the CDR3 DNA reads TGCGCCAGCAGCCAAGATATGTGGGGCGACAATGAGCAGTTCTTC. This encodes CASSQDMWGDNEQFF.

The chain links TRBV12-3 or TRBV12-4 to TRBJ1-2; D is ambiguous. The CDR3 is 12 residues long. V gave up 6 bases and J gave up 4 bases, with 9 bases separating them. The CDR3 DNA reads as TGTGCCAGCAGCCCCGGGATCTATGGCTACACCTTC. Translation: CASSPGIYGYTF.

The chain carries TRBV24-1 and TRBJ2-2; D gene ambiguous. CDR1 and CDR2 from the germline V gene are KGHDR and SFDVKD. With 3 bases removed from V and 0 bases from J, the gap between germline ends came to 7 bases. The CDR3 extends over 15 amino acids. CDR3 nucleotides: TGTGCCACCAGTGATCCCAAAGCGAACACCGGGGAGCTGTTTTTT. It encodes CATSDPKANTGELFF.